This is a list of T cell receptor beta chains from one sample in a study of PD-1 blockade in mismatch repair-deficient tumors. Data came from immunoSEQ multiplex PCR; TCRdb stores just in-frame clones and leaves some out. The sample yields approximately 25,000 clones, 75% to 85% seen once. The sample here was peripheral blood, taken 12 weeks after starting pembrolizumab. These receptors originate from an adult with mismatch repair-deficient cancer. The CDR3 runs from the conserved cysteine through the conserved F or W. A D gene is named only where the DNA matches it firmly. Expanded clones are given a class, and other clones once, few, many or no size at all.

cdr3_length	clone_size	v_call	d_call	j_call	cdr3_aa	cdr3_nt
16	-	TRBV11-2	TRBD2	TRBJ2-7	CASTPPRGGRGYEQYF	TGTGCCAGCACCCCGCCTAGGGGCGGGAGAGGCTACGAGCAGTACTTC
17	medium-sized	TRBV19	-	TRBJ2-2	CASSIDRNNYPTGELFF	TGTGCCAGTAGTATAGATAGGAACAACTACCCCACCGGGGAGCTGTTTTTT
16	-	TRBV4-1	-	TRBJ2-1	CASSQVNLVSVDEQFF	TGCGCCAGCAGCCAAGTGAATCTAGTTTCTGTGGATGAGCAGTTCTTC
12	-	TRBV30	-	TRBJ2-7	CAWRRQEWEQYF	TGTGCCTGGAGGAGACAGGAGTGGGAGCAGTACTTC
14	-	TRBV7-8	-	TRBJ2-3	CASSGRRSTDTQYF	TGTGCCAGCAGCGGCCGAAGAAGCACAGATACGCAGTATTTT
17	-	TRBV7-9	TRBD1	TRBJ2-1	CASSSGQGSPPYNEQFF	TGTGCCAGCAGCTCGGGACAGGGCTCTCCACCCTACAATGAGCAGTTCTTC
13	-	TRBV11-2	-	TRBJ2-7	CASSLRGVDEQYF	TGTGCCAGCAGCTTACGGGGAGTCGACGAGCAGTACTTC
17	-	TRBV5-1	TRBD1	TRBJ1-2	CASSLGPGGLKRYGYTF	TGCGCCAGCAGCTTGGGCCCAGGGGGACTGAAACGGTATGGCTACACCTTC
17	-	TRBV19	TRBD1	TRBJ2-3	CASSMRGQTFSTDTQYF	TGTGCCAGTAGTATGAGGGGACAGACCTTTAGCACAGATACGCAGTATTTT
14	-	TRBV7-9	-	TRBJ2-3	CASSLGFHGDTQYF	TGTGCCAGCAGCTTGGGTTTTCACGGAGATACGCAGTATTTT
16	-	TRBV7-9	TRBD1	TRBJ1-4	CASSLFPGQGREKLFF	TGTGCCAGCAGCTTGTTCCCGGGACAGGGCCGCGAAAAACTGTTTTTT
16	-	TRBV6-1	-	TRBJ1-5	CASSELPPGSNQPQHF	TGTGCCAGCAGTGAATTACCCCCGGGTAGCAATCAGCCCCAGCATTTT
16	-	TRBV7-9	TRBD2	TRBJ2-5	CASTPGASGRQETQYF	TGTGCCAGCACTCCGGGAGCTAGCGGTCGTCAAGAGACCCAGTACTTC
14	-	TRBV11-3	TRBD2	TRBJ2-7	CASSLEGTNYEQYF	TGTGCCAGCAGCTTAGAAGGGACTAACTACGAGCAGTACTTC
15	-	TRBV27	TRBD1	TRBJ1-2	CASRAGTGYLSGYTF	TGTGCCAGCAGGGCCGGGACAGGGTACCTTAGCGGCTACACCTTC
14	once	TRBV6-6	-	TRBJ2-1	CASSYPGGVNEQFF	TGTGCCAGCAGTTACCCTGGGGGAGTCAATGAGCAGTTCTTC
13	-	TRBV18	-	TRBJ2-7	CASTRLQGYEQYF	TGTGCCAGCACGCGGTTACAGGGCTACGAGCAGTACTTC
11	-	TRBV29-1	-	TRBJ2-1	CSLFLGNEQFF	TGCAGCCTCTTCTTGGGCAATGAGCAGTTCTTC
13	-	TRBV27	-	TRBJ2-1	CASRRIEVNEQFF	TGTGCCAGCAGGCGTATTGAAGTCAATGAGCAGTTCTTC
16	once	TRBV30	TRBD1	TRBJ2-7	CAWRGRGHRSSYEQYF	TGTGCCTGGAGGGGAAGGGGGCACCGGAGCTCCTACGAGCAGTACTTC
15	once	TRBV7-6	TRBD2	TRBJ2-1	CASSLGSGTYNEQFF	TGTGCCAGCAGCTTAGGTAGCGGGACGTACAATGAGCAGTTCTTC
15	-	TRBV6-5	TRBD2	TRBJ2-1	CASSYGGRAGNEQFF	TGTGCCAGCAGTTACGGCGGGAGGGCCGGTAATGAGCAGTTCTTC
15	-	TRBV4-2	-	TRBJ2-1	CASSPRPGEGSEQFF	TGTGCCAGCAGCCCTCGCCCAGGGGAAGGGAGTGAGCAGTTCTTC
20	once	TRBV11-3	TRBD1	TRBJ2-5	CASSSFSHTGGSDVFETQYF	TGTGCCAGCAGCTCATTCTCCCACACAGGGGGGAGCGATGTTTTCGAGACCCAGTACTTC
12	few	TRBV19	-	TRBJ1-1	CASSIQGEEAFF	TGTGCCAGTAGTATCCAGGGAGAAGAAGCTTTCTTT
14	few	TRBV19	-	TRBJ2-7	CASSRGHGDYEQYF	TGTGCCAGTAGCAGGGGACATGGAGACTACGAGCAGTACTTC
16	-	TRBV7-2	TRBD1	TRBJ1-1	CASSLTPGQTNTEAFF	TGTGCCAGCAGCTTAACCCCGGGACAGACGAACACTGAAGCTTTCTTT
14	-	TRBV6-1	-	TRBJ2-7	CASREGQVNYEQYF	TGTGCCAGCAGAGAAGGGCAGGTGAATTACGAGCAGTACTTC
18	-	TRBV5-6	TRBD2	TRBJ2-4	CASSFRLAGLLAKNIQYF	TGTGCCAGCAGCTTTAGGCTAGCGGGACTCCTAGCCAAAAACATTCAGTACTTC
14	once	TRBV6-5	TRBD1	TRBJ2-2	CASSSDRVTGELFF	TGTGCCAGCAGTTCAGACAGGGTTACCGGGGAGCTGTTTTTT